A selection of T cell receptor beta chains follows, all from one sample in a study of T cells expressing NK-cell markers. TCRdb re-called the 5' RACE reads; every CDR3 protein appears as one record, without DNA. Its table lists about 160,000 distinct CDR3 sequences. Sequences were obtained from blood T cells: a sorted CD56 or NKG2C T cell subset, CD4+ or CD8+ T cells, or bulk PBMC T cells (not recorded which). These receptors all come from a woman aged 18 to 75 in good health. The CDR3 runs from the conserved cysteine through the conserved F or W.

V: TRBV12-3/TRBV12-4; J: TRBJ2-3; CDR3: CASSLQDRVAADTQYF
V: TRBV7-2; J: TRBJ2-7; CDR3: CASSFAGLAGVEQYF
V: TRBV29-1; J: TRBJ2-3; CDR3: CSVRGGTDTQYF
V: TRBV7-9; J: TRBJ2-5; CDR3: CASSRRGALAQETQYF
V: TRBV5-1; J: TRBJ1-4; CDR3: CASSLASTREKLFF
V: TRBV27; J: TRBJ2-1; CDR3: CASSWTGRGEQFF
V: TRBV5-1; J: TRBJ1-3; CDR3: CASSLGSGTGPGNTIYF
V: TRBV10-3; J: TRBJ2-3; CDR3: CAISERGTLTDTQYF
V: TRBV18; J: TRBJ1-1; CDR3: CASLTALIGGTEAFF
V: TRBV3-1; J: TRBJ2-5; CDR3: CASSLSQETQYF
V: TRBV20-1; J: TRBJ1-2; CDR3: CSAKSRTGYTF
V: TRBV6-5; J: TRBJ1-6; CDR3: CASSYPPGGSPLHF
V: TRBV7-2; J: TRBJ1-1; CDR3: CASSPTGGGHTEAFF
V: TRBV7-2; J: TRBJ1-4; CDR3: CASSPQGLGEKLFF
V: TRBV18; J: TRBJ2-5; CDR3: CASSLGLAVQETQYF
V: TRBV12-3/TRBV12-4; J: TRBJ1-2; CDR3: CASSPGEVAYGYTF
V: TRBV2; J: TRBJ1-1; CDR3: CASSEALRGVGEAFF
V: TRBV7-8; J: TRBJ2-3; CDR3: CASSLATSGPDTQYF
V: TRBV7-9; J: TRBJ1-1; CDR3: CASSSWDRLGTEAFF
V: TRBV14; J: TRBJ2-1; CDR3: CASSHHRLAGYYNEQFF
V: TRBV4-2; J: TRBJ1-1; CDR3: CASSQDQGEMNTEAFF
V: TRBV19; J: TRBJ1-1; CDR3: CASGPRQGMNTEAFF
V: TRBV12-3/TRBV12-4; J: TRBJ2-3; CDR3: CASSLNSGSFRDTQYF
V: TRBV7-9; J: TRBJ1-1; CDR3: CASSLLGGGYTEAFF
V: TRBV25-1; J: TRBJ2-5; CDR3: CASSEGGEKRETQYF
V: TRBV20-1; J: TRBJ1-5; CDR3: CSAKRAGGRPQHF
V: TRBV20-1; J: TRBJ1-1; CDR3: CSAALGQATEAFF
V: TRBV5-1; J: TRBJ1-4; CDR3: CASSLANEGGEKLFF
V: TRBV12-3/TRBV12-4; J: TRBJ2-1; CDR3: CASRWGGIYNEQFF
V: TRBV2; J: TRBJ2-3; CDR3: CASRRRTTSTDTQYF
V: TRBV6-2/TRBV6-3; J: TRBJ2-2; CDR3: CASRLEGGTTGELFF
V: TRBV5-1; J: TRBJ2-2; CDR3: CASSLDGGGTYTGELFF
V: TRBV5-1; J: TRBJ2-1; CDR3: CASSYKAGGLLNEQFF
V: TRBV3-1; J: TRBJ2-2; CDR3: CASSSGRVSGELFF
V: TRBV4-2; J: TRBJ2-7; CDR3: CASSQARALAGDRYEQYF